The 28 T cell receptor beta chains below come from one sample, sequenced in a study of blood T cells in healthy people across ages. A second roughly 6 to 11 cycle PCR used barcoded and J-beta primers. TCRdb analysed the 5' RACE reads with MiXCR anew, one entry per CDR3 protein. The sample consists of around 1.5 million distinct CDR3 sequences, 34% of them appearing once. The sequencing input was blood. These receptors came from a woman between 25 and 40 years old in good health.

The CDR3 DNA reads TGTGCCAGCAGTTGGGACGTAGGGAACCAGCCCCAGCATTTT. It encodes CASSWDVGNQPQHF. The genes are TRBV12-3 or TRBV12-4 and TRBJ1-5, with D possibly matching TRBD1 (5 bases). The CDR3 is made up of 14 amino acids. Trimming pared 4 bases from V and 7 bases from J, leaving 14 bases between.

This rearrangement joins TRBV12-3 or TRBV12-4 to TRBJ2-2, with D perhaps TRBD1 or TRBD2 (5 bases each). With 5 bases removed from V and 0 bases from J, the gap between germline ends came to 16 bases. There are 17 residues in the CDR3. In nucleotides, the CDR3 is TGTGCCAGCAGTAAGCAATACGGGACGACGAACACCGGGGAGCTGTTTTTT. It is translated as CASSKQYGTTNTGELFF.

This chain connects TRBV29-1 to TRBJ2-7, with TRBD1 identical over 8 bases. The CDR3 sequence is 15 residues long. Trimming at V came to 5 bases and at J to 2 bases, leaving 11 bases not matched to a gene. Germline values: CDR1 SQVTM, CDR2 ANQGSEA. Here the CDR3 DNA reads TGCAGCGTTTCCACTTTGGGGACAGGAACCTACGAGCAGTACTTC. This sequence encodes CSVSTLGTGTYEQYF.

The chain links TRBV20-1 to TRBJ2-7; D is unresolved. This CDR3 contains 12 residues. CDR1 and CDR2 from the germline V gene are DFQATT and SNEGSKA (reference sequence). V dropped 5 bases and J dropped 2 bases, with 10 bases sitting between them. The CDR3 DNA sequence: TGCAGTGCTCCTCAGGCAGCCTACGAGCAGTACTTC. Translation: CSAPQAAYEQYF.

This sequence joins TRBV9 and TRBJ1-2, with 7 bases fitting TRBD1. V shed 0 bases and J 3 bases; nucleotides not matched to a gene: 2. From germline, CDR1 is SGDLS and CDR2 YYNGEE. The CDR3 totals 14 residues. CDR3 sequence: CASSVGTGDYGYTF. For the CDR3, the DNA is TGTGCCAGCAGCGTAGGAACAGGGGACTATGGCTACACCTTC.

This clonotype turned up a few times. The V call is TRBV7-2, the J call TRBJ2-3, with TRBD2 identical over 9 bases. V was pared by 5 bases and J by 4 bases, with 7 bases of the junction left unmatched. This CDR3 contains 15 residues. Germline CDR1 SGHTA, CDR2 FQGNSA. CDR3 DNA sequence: TGTGCCAGCAGCCACGGGACTAGCAGGGCAGATACGCAGTATTTT. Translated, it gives CASSHGTSRADTQYF.

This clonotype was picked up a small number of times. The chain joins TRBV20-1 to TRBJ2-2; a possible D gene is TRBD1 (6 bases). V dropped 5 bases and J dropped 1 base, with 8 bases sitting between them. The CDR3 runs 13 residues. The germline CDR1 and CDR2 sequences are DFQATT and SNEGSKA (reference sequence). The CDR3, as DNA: TGCAGTGCTCACAGGGTGAACACCGGGGAGCTGTTTTTT. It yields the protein CSAHRVNTGELFF.

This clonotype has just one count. CDR3 protein: CASSQDRATQPQHF. Written as DNA, the CDR3 is TGCGCCAGCAGCCAAGACAGGGCGACTCAGCCCCAGCATTTT. This rearrangement joins TRBV4-1 to TRBJ1-5; possible D gene TRBD1, 5 bases. The CDR3 spans 14 residues. V was shortened by 0 bases and J by 6 bases, with 9 bases between the two germline ends. Germline loops: CDR1 MGHRA, CDR2 YSYEKL.

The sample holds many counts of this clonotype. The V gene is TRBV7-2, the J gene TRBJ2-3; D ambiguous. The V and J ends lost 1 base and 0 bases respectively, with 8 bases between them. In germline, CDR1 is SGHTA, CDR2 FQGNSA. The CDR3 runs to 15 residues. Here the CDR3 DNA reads TGTGCCAGCAGCTTAGTATCAGGAAGCACAGATACGCAGTATTTT. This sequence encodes CASSLVSGSTDTQYF.

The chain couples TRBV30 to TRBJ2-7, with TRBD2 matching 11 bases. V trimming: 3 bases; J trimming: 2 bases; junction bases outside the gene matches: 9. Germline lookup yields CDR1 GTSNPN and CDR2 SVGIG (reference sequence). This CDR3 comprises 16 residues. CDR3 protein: CAWRLRRLAGTYEQYF. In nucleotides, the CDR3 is TGTGCCTGGAGACTAAGAAGACTAGCGGGAACCTACGAGCAGTACTTC. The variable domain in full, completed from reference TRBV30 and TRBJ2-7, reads SQTIHQWPATLVQPVGSPLSLECTVEGTSNPNLYWYRQAAGRGLQLLFYSVGIGQISSEVPQNLSASRPQDRQFILSSKKLLLSDSGFYLCAWRLRRLAGTYEQYFGPGTRLTVT.

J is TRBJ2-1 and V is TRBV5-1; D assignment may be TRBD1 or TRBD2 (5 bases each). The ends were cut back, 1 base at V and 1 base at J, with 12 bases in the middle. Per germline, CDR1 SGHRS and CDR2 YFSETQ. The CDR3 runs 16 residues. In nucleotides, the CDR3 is TGCGCCAGCAGCTTGACAGGCCGCGGGTCCTACAATGAGCAGTTCTTC. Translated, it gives CASSLTGRGSYNEQFF.

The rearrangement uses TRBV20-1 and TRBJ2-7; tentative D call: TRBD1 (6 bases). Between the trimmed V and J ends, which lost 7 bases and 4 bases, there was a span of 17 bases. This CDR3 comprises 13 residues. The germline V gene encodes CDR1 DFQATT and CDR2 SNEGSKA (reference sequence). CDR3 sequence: CSVEGQRPYEQYF. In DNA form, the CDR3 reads TGCAGTGTCGAGGGACAAAGACCTTACGAGCAGTACTTC.

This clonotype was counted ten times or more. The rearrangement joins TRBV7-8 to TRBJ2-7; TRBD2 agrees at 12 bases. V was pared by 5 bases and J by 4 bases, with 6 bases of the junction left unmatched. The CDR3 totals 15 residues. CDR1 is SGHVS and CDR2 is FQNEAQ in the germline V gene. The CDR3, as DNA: TGTGCCAGCAGCCCGCTAGCGGGAGGGGTATACGAGCAGTACTTC. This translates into CASSPLAGGVYEQYF.

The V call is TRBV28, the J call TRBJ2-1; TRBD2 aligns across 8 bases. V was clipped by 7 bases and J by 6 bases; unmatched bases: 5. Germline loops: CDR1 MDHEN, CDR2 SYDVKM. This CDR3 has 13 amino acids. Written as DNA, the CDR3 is TGTGCCAGCACCACGGGAGGGGGCAATGAGCAGTTCTTC. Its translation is CASTTGGGNEQFF.

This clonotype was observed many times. CDR3 residues: CSLGGQYGYTF. In DNA, the CDR3 is TGCAGCCTGGGGGGACAATATGGCTACACCTTC. J is TRBJ1-2 and V is TRBV29-1; maybe TRBD1 (6 bases). The CDR3 has 11 residues. Trimming stripped 8 bases from V and 5 bases from J, with 12 bases between. Germline CDR1 is SQVTM and CDR2 is ANQGSEA.

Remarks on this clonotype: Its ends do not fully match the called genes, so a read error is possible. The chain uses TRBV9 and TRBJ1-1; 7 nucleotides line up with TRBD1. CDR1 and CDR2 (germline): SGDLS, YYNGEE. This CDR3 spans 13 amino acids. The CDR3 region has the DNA TGTGCCGGCAGCCTGACAGGGAATACTGAAGCTTTCTTT. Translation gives CAGSLTGNTEAFF. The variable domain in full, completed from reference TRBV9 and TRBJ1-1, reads DSGVTQTPKHLITATGQRVTLRCSPRSGDLSVYWYQQSLDQGLQFLIQYYNGEERAKGNILERFSAQQFPDLHSELNLSSLELGDSALYFCAGSLTGNTEAFFGQGTRLTVV.

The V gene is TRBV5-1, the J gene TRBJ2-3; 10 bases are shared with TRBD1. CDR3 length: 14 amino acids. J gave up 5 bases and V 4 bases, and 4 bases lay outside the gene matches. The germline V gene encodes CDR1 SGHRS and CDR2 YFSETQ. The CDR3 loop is CASSGGQGLDTQYF. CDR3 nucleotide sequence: TGCGCCAGCAGCGGGGGACAGGGGTTAGATACGCAGTATTTT.

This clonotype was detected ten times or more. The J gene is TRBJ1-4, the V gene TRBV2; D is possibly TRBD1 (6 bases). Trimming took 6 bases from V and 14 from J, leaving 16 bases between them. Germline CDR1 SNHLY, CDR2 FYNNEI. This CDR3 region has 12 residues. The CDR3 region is CASRQPGQGLFF. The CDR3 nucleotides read TGTGCCAGCAGACAACCGGGACAAGGGCTGTTTTTT.

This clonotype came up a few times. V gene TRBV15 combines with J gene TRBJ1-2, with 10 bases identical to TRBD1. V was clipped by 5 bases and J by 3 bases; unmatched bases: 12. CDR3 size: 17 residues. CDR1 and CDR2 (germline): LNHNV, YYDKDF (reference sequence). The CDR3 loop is CATSPGTGVRIDYGYTF. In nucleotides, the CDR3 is TGTGCCACCAGCCCTGGGACAGGGGTAAGAATAGACTATGGCTACACCTTC.

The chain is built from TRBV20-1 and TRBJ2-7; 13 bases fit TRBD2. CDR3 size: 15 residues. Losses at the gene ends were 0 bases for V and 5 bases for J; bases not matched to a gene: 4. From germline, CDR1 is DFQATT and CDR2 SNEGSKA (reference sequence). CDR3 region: CSARDGLAGAHEQYF. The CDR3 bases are TGCAGTGCTAGAGATGGACTAGCGGGAGCCCACGAGCAGTACTTC.

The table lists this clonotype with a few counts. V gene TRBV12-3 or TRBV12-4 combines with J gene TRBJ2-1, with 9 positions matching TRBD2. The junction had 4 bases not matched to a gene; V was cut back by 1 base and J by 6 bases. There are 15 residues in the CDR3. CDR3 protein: CASSLGGTSTNEQFF. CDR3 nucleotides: TGTGCCAGCAGTTTAGGGGGGACTAGCACCAATGAGCAGTTCTTC.

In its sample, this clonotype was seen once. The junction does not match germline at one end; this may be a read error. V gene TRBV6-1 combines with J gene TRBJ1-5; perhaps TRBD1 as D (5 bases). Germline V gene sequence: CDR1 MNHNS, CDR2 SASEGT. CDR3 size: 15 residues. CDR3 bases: TGTGCCAGCAGTGGGAGGGGATATAGCGATCAGCCCCAGCATTTT. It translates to CASSGRGYSDQPQHF.

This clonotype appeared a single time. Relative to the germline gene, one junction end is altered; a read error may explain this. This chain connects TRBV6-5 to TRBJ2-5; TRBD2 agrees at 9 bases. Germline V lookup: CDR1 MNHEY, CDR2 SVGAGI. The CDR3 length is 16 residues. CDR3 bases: TGTGTCAGCAGTTACGGGAGACTAGCGGTTCAAGAGACCCAGTACTTC. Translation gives CVSSYGRLAVQETQYF.

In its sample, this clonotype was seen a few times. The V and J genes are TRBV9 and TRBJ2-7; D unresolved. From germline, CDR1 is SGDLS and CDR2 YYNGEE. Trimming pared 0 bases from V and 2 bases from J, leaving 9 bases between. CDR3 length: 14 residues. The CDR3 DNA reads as TGTGCCAGCAGCGTAGATCACAGCACCTACGAGCAGTACTTC. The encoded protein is CASSVDHSTYEQYF.

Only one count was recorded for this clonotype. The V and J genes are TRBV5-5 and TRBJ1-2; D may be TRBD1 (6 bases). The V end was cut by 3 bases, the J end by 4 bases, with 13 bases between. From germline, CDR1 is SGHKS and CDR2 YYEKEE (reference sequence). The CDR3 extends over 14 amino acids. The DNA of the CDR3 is TGTGCCAGCAGCTGGCGGGACAAAATCTATGGCTACACCTTC. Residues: CASSWRDKIYGYTF.

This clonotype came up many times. This CDR3 reads CASSQRGLAGVSSYNEQFF. The CDR3 DNA reads as TGTGCCAGCAGCCAAAGGGGACTAGCGGGAGTTAGTTCCTACAATGAGCAGTTCTTC. This chain uses TRBV4-2 with TRBJ2-1; 14 nucleotides align to TRBD2. With V trimmed by 2 bases and J by 1 base, 7 bases remained unmatched. This CDR3 is 19 amino acids long. Germline CDR1 reads LGHNA; CDR2 reads YNFKEQ.

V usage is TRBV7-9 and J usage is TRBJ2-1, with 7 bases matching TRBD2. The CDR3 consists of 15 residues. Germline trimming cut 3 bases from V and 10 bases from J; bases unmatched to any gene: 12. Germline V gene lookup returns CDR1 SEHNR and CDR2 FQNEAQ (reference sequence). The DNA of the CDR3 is TGTGCCAGCAGCTTCCCCGGGGGGACCCGCAACGAGCAGTTCTTC. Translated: CASSFPGGTRNEQFF.

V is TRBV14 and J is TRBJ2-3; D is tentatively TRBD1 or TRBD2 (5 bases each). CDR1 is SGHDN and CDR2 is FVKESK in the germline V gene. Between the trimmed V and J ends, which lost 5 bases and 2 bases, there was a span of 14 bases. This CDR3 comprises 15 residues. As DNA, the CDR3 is TGTGCCAGCAGCACGATACCGGGACCCACAGATACGCAGTATTTT. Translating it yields CASSTIPGPTDTQYF.